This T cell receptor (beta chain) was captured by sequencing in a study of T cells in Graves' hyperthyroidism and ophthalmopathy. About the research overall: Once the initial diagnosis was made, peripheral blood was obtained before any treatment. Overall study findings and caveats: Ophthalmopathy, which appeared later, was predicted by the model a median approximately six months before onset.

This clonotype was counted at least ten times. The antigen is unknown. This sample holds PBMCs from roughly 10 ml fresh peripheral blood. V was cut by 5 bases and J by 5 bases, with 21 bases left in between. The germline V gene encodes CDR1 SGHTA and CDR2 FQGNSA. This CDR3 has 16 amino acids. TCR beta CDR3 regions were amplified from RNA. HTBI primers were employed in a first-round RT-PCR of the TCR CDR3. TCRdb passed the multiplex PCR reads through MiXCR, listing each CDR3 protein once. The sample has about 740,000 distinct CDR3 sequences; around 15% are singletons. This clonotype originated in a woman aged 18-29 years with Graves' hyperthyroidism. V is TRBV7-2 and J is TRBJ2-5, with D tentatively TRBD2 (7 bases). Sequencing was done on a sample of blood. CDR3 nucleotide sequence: TGTGCCAGCAGCCCAAGGGGAGGGTTAGGGGGGGAGACCCAGTACTTC. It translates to CASSPRGGLGGETQYF.